This TCR beta chain was recorded in a study of cytomegalovirus exposure and HLA in healthy donors. Losses at the gene ends were 3 bases for V and 3 bases for J; bases not matched to a gene: 5. Germline lookup yields CDR1 SGDLS and CDR2 YYNGEE. CDR3 size: 15 residues. It was with 60 Vbeta and 13 Jbeta primers that the PCR ran. Profiling relied on immunoSEQ multiplex PCR, and the TCRdb table lists in-frame clones only, not all of them. The sample lists 210,000 or so clones; just under 80% were seen once. The material sequenced was PBMCs. The chain uses TRBV9 and TRBJ1-3; TRBD1 matches at 8 bases. This TCR came from a boy aged 5-17 years in good health and CMV-seronegative. Here the CDR3 DNA reads TGTGCCAGCAGCGACTACAGGGGGTTTGGAAACACCATATATTTT. Its translation is CASSDYRGFGNTIYF.